The rows below give T cell receptor beta chains drawn from one sample of a study of blood T cell repertoires in COVID-19. TCRdb's copy holds only in-frame clones and misses some; the assay was immunoSEQ multiplex PCR. The sample holds under 75,000 clones, 75% to 90% seen once. Sequencing was carried out using peripheral blood. The receptors shown here come from a man aged 45-65 years with acute or convalescent COVID-19. Both conserved end residues are part of each CDR3. A D gene is named only where the DNA matches it firmly. Clone size, where shown, is once, few, many, or a class for clones that have expanded.

d_call j_call v_call clone_size cdr3_nt cdr3_aa
TRBD2 TRBJ2-1 TRBV19 NA TGTGCCAGTAGATTACTAGCGGGTGTCTACAATGAGCAGTTCTTC CASRLLAGVYNEQFF
NA TRBJ1-5 TRBV7-8 NA TGTGCCAGCAGCTTAGCGCCTTTGAGACAGAGGTCGGGTCAGCCCCAGCATTTT CASSLAPLRQRSGQPQHF
NA TRBJ2-1 TRBV19 NA TGTGCCAGTAGTCACGGGAGTACCCACAATGAGCAGTTCTTC CASSHGSTHNEQFF
TRBD2 TRBJ2-7 TRBV28 NA TGTGCCAGCAGTTCACCCTGGGGGGGGTTTACCTACGAGCAGTACTTC CASSSPWGGFTYEQYF
NA TRBJ1-5 TRBV28 NA TGTGCCAGCAGTTTAGGGGGGACCGGGCTATCTGTTCCGGGCAATCAGCCCCAGCATTTT CASSLGGTGLSVPGNQPQHF
NA TRBJ2-5 TRBV12-3/TRBV12-4 NA TGTGCCAGCAGTTGGAGGGGTGCAGAGACCCAGTACTTC CASSWRGAETQYF
NA TRBJ2-7 TRBV28 few TGTGCCAGCAGTTTGACAACAGGGTACGAGCAGTACTTC CASSLTTGYEQYF
NA TRBJ1-4 TRBV3-1/TRBV3-2 NA TGTGCCAGCAGCCCTCCGAACAGGGTAGGAGAAAAACTGTTTTTT CASSPPNRVGEKLFF
TRBD2 TRBJ2-7 TRBV9 NA TGTGCCAGCCAGAGGACTAGCGGGAGCGAGCAGTACTTC CASQRTSGSEQYF
NA TRBJ1-2 TRBV24-1 NA TGTGCCACCAGTGATACGGGAGTTGGCTATGGCTACACCTTC CATSDTGVGYGYTF
TRBD2 TRBJ2-3 TRBV6-2/TRBV6-3 NA TGTGCCAGCAGTTACTCCACTAGCGGGAGGCGCACAGATACGCAGTATTTT CASSYSTSGRRTDTQYF
NA TRBJ1-1 TRBV6-4 NA TGTGCCAGCAGTGATTCTTTGAACACTGAAGCTTTCTTT CASSDSLNTEAFF
TRBD1 TRBJ1-4 TRBV10-3 NA TGTGCCATCAGTGAGTCGATGGGACAGGGGGCTTCGGAAAAACTGTTTTTT CAISESMGQGASEKLFF
NA TRBJ2-2 TRBV27 few TGTGCCAGCACCCTCGGGGCGAACACCGGGGAGCTGTTTTTT CASTLGANTGELFF
NA TRBJ1-4 TRBV19 NA TGTGCCAGTAGTATAGAACAGGCAAAAAAACTGTTTTTT CASSIEQAKKLFF
NA TRBJ2-5 TRBV6-5 NA TGTGCCAGCAGTTCTGGGCTAGAGACCCAGTACTTC CASSSGLETQYF
TRBD1 TRBJ1-2 TRBV19 NA TGTGCCAGTAGTCCCGGGACAGCTAACTATGGCTACACCTTC CASSPGTANYGYTF
TRBD2 TRBJ2-3 TRBV6-5 NA TGTGCCAGCAGCCGCGGACTAGAGGGCGGAGATACGCAGTATTTT CASSRGLEGGDTQYF
NA TRBJ2-2 TRBV6-5 once TGTGCCAGCACCCCACTCAGGGGCGGGGAGCTGTTTTTT CASTPLRGGELFF
NA TRBJ1-1 TRBV6-1 medium-sized TGTGCCAGCAGTGAAGAAGCATACTTGTTGAACACTGAAGCTTTCTTT CASSEEAYLLNTEAFF
NA TRBJ2-6 TRBV4-1 NA TGCGCCAGCAGCCAAGATCAGGGGTCTGGGGCCAACGTCCTGACTTTC CASSQDQGSGANVLTF
NA TRBJ1-5 TRBV5-6 NA TGTGCCAGCAGCTTCTACAGGGATGGGGGCAATCAGCCCCAGCATTTT CASSFYRDGGNQPQHF
NA TRBJ1-1 TRBV6-5 NA TGTGCCAGCAGTTACTCTACCAGGGGTCGGGTCGGAGCTTTCTTT CASSYSTRGRVGAFF
TRBD1 TRBJ1-2 TRBV30 NA TGTGCCTGGAGTGCGAAGGGGGCGCAGGACTATGGCTACACCTTC CAWSAKGAQDYGYTF
TRBD1 TRBJ2-3 TRBV7-2 once TGTGCCAGCAGCTTAGATGTGGCCAGGGGGCGTAGAGATACGCAGTATTTT CASSLDVARGRRDTQYF
TRBD1 TRBJ1-6 TRBV18 NA TGTGCCAGCTCACCTACAGGACAGGGGAATTCACCCCTCCACTTT CASSPTGQGNSPLHF
NA TRBJ1-6 TRBV5-6 few TGTGCCAGCAGGGTTGGGCCGAATTCACCCCTCCACTTT CASRVGPNSPLHF
NA TRBJ2-3 TRBV27 once TGTGCCAGCAAAAACAGGGTTCTCAACACAGATACGCAGTATTTT CASKNRVLNTDTQYF
TRBD1 TRBJ1-4 TRBV19 NA TGTGCCAGTAGTACTCCGGGACAGGCAACTAATGAAAAACTGTTTTTT CASSTPGQATNEKLFF
TRBD2 TRBJ2-1 TRBV7-9 NA TGTGCCAGCAGCCCCATGGCTAGCGGGAGTTCGCCTGAGCAGTTCTTC CASSPMASGSSPEQFF